These T cell receptor beta chains were read from a single sample in a study of cytomegalovirus exposure and HLA in healthy donors. TCRdb keeps only in-frame clones here, not all; method: immunoSEQ multiplex PCR. The table has 150,000 to 200,000 clones, around 74% seen once; the top ten hold less than 3%. Material for sequencing was PBMCs. The origin of the receptors is a female donor in good health and CMV-seronegative. The CDR3 runs from the conserved cysteine through the conserved F or W. The order of the fields is D gene, clone size, J gene, V gene, CDR3 protein, CDR3 DNA. A D gene is named only where the DNA matches it firmly. Clone size is stated in some rows and not others, as once, few, many or a class when expanded.

TRBD1	-	TRBJ1-4	TRBV9	CASSVSGQPDRYSEKLFF	TGTGCCAGCAGCGTCTCGGGACAGCCGGACAGATACTCTGAAAAACTGTTTTTT
-	-	TRBJ1-1	TRBV7-6	CASSLAGGRNTEAFF	TGTGCCAGCAGCTTAGCGGGGGGTCGGAACACTGAAGCTTTCTTT
-	-	TRBJ2-3	TRBV6-5	CASSPRGQPADTQYF	TGTGCCAGCAGTCCCCGGGGTCAGCCTGCAGATACGCAGTATTTT
TRBD2	once	TRBJ2-7	TRBV28	CASRAGGVYEQYF	TGTGCCAGCAGGGCGGGAGGGGTCTACGAGCAGTACTTC
TRBD1	few	TRBJ1-1	TRBV5-1	CASSLTFSGGTEAFF	TGCGCCAGCAGCTTGACGTTCTCAGGGGGCACTGAAGCTTTCTTT
-	-	TRBJ1-1	TRBV7-3	CASSTQENTEAFF	TGTGCCAGCAGCACCCAGGAGAACACTGAAGCTTTCTTT
TRBD1	-	TRBJ2-7	TRBV18	CASSRGQGPLFSYEQYF	TGTGCCAGCTCCCGAGGACAGGGCCCTCTTTTCTCCTACGAGCAGTACTTC
TRBD1	few	TRBJ1-2	TRBV10-2	CASSSGGPGMGGYTF	TGCGCCAGCAGTTCAGGGGGACCAGGGATGGGTGGCTACACCTTC
-	-	TRBJ1-1	TRBV30	CAWGTSMNTEAFF	TGTGCCTGGGGGACATCCATGAACACTGAAGCTTTCTTT
-	-	TRBJ1-6	TRBV9	CASRGENSPLHF	TGTGCCAGCCGGGGGGAAAATTCACCCCTCCACTTT
-	-	TRBJ1-6	TRBV25-1	CASSAPGDAPLHF	TGTGCCAGCAGTGCTCCCGGGGATGCACCCCTCCACTTT
-	-	TRBJ1-1	TRBV7-8	CASSLVGGWITEAFF	TGTGCCAGCAGCTTAGTTGGGGGCTGGATCACTGAAGCTTTCTTT
TRBD1	few	TRBJ2-5	TRBV7-2	CASSLAGQGETQYF	TGTGCCAGCAGCTTAGCGGGACAGGGCGAGACCCAGTACTTC
-	-	TRBJ1-2	TRBV7-9	CASSFVQGYGYGYTF	TGTGCCAGCAGTTTCGTACAGGGATACGGGTATGGCTACACCTTC
TRBD2	few	TRBJ2-6	TRBV7-4	CASSFSFPWGPRGGANGLTF	TGTGCCAGCAGCTTTAGCTTCCCCTGGGGGCCCCGGGGGGGGGCCAACGGCCTGACTTTC
-	-	TRBJ2-7	TRBV30	CAWRVDSSYEQYF	TGTGCCTGGAGGGTGGACAGCTCCTACGAGCAGTACTTC
-	-	TRBJ1-5	TRBV19	CASSWAGRNQPQHF	TGTGCCAGTAGTTGGGCAGGTCGCAATCAGCCCCAGCATTTT
-	few	TRBJ2-1	TRBV7-8	CASSLVGIYNEQFF	TGTGCCAGCAGCTTAGTCGGGATCTACAATGAGCAGTTCTTC
-	-	TRBJ2-7	TRBV21-1	CASTGLAGGSSYEQYF	TGTGCCAGCACCGGACTAGCGGGAGGGAGCTCCTACGAGCAGTACTTC
-	-	TRBJ1-1	TRBV6-5	CASSLHLMNTEAFF	TGTGCCAGCAGTTTACACCTTATGAACACTGAAGCTTTCTTT
-	-	TRBJ2-4	TRBV7-2	CASSKAQGRNIQYF	TGTGCCAGCAGCAAAGCACAGGGACGAAACATTCAGTACTTC
-	once	TRBJ1-1	TRBV4-1	CASSVTGIEAFF	TGCGCCAGCAGCGTCACAGGGATTGAAGCTTTCTTT
-	-	TRBJ2-2	TRBV7-9	CASRPQGITGELFF	TGTGCCAGTCGCCCACAGGGTATTACCGGGGAGCTGTTTTTT
TRBD1	-	TRBJ1-1	TRBV25-1	CASRPGGTVNTEAFF	TGTGCCAGCAGGCCAGGGGGGACGGTGAACACTGAAGCTTTCTTT
-	-	TRBJ2-5	TRBV21-1	CASQEPGTSGGAEETQYF	TGTGCCAGCCAGGAGCCCGGGACTAGCGGGGGGGCCGAAGAGACCCAGTACTTC
TRBD2	-	TRBJ2-3	TRBV30	CAWSAIAGATDTQYF	TGTGCCTGGAGTGCCATAGCGGGAGCCACAGATACGCAGTATTTT
TRBD1	-	TRBJ2-3	TRBV15	CATSRDGTGDSTDTQYF	TGTGCCACCAGCAGAGATGGGACAGGGGATAGCACAGATACGCAGTATTTT
-	-	TRBJ2-1	TRBV28	CASSPYREQFF	TGTGCCAGCAGTCCCTATCGGGAGCAGTTCTTC
TRBD2	-	TRBJ2-3	TRBV2	CASRVPSGGTDTQYF	TGTGCCAGCAGGGTTCCTAGCGGGGGCACAGATACGCAGTATTTT
TRBD1	-	TRBJ1-1	TRBV18	CASSPGQAGTEAFF	TGTGCCAGCTCCCCGGGACAGGCTGGCACTGAAGCTTTCTTT
TRBD2	-	TRBJ2-7	TRBV5-1	CASSLGGSGSEQYF	TGCGCCAGCAGCTTGGGCGGGAGCGGTTCAGAGCAGTACTTC
TRBD1	-	TRBJ1-1	TRBV10-3	CAISEIPGQVNTEAFF	TGTGCCATCAGTGAAATCCCGGGACAGGTTAACACTGAAGCTTTCTTT
-	-	TRBJ2-7	TRBV6-5	CASSWDNSYEQYF	TGTGCCAGCAGTTGGGACAACTCCTACGAGCAGTACTTC
TRBD1	-	TRBJ2-1	TRBV7-7	CASSSGTGVINEQFF	TGTGCTAGCAGCTCAGGGACAGGGGTTATCAATGAGCAGTTCTTC
TRBD2	-	TRBJ2-7	TRBV15	CATSLTSGSGYEQYF	TGTGCCACCAGCCTGACTAGCGGGAGCGGCTACGAGCAGTACTTC
TRBD1	-	TRBJ2-7	TRBV30	CAWSAGTGDEQYF	TGTGCCTGGAGTGCTGGGACAGGGGACGAGCAGTACTTC
TRBD2	-	TRBJ2-3	TRBV7-8	CASSLSRLADTSDTQYF	TGTGCCAGCAGCTTAAGCCGGCTAGCGGATACCTCAGATACGCAGTATTTT
-	-	TRBJ2-7	TRBV28	CASRVGDMTSYEQYF	TGTGCCAGCAGGGTTGGGGACATGACCTCCTACGAGCAGTACTTC
-	-	TRBJ1-2	TRBV6-5	CASSYPRGGGYTF	TGTGCCAGCAGTTACCCTAGGGGTGGCGGCTACACCTTC
-	-	TRBJ1-1	TRBV11-3	CASSSGGDTEAFF	TGTGCCAGCAGCTCCGGAGGCGACACTGAAGCTTTCTTT
TRBD2	few	TRBJ2-1	TRBV6-4	CASSDSGASGESGEQFF	TGTGCCAGCAGTGACTCTGGGGCTAGCGGGGAATCTGGTGAGCAGTTCTTC
TRBD1	-	TRBJ2-7	TRBV29-1	CSVSGTVLFEQYF	TGCAGCGTGTCCGGGACAGTCCTCTTTGAGCAGTACTTC
-	-	TRBJ2-7	TRBV10-1	CASRTLRRHLGHEQYF	TGCGCCAGCAGGACATTGAGACGACACTTGGGCCACGAGCAGTACTTC
TRBD2	once	TRBJ2-1	TRBV19	CASSIEAAGGNEQFF	TGTGCCAGTAGTATAGAGGCAGCGGGGGGCAATGAGCAGTTCTTC
-	-	TRBJ2-6	TRBV19	CASTDGGLGVGANVLTF	TGTGCCAGTACCGACGGAGGGCTGGGTGTTGGGGCCAACGTCCTGACTTTC
-	-	TRBJ2-3	TRBV29-1	CSVEDYFAGLGTQYF	TGCAGCGTTGAAGATTACTTTGCAGGGCTCGGGACGCAGTATTTT
TRBD2	-	TRBJ2-1	TRBV6-5	CASTSLAGEFAEQFF	TGTGCCAGCACTTCACTAGCGGGAGAGTTCGCTGAGCAGTTCTTC
TRBD1	once	TRBJ2-7	TRBV7-9	CASSPTPGQASYEQYF	TGTGCCAGCAGCCCGACACCCGGACAGGCCTCCTACGAGCAGTACTTC
TRBD1	-	TRBJ1-3	TRBV7-9	CASSLGDRGLSGNTIYF	TGTGCCAGCAGCTTAGGGGACAGGGGCCTCTCTGGAAACACCATATATTTT
-	-	TRBJ1-1	TRBV6-4	CASSDSIGGNTEAFF	TGTGCCAGCAGTGACTCGATCGGAGGGAACACTGAAGCTTTCTTT